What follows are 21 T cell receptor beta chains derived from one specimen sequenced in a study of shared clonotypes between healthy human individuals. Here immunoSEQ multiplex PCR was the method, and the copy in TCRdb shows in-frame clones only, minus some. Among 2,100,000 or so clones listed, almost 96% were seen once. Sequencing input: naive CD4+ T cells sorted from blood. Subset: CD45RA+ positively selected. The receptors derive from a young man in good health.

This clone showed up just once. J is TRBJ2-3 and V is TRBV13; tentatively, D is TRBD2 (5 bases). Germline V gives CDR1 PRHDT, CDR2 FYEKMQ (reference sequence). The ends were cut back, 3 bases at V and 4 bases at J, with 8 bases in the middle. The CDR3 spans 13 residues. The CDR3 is CASSLLRADTQYF. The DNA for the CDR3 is TGTGCCAGCAGCTTGCTGAGGGCAGATACGCAGTATTTT.

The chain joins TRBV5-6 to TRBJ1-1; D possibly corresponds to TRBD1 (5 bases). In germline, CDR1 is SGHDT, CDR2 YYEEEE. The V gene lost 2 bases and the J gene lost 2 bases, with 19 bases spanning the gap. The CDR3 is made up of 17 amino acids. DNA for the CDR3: TGTGCCAGCAGCTTTCCGCGGAGAGAGGGGAGCAACACTGAAGCTTTCTTT. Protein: CASSFPRREGSNTEAFF. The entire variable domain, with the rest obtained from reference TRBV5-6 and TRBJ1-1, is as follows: DAGVTQSPTHLIKTRGQQVTLRCSPKSGHDTVSWYQQALGQGPQFIFQYYEEEERQRGNFPDRFSGHQFPNYSSELNVNALLLGDSALYLCASSFPRREGSNTEAFFGQGTRLTVV.

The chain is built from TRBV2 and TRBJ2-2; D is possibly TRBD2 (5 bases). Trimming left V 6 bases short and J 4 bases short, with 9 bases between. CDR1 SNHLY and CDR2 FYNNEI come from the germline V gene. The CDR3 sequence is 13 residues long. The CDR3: CASRRTSTGELFF. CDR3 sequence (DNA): TGTGCCAGCAGAAGGACTTCCACCGGGGAGCTGTTTTTT.

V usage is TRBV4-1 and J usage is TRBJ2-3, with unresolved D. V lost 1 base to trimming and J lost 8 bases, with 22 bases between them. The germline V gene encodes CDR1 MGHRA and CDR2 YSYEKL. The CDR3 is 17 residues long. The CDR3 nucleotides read TGCGCCAGCAGCCAAGTTCCGGTACTGGGCCGCATTTTTACGCAGTATTTT. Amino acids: CASSQVPVLGRIFTQYF.

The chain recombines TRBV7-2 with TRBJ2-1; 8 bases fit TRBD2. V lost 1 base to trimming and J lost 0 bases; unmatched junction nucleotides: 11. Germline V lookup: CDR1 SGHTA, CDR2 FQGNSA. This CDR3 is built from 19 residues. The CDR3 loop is CASSLGSSGLGSSYNEQFF. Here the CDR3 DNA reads TGTGCCAGCAGCTTAGGATCCTCGGGACTAGGTAGCTCCTACAATGAGCAGTTCTTC.

The DNA of the CDR3 is TGTGCCAGCAGCTTAGGTGGCAGAGAAGATCAGCCCCAGCATTTT. Translation gives CASSLGGREDQPQHF. This rearrangement joins TRBV7-2 to TRBJ1-5; D is unclear. The CDR3 runs 15 residues. Per the germline V gene, CDR1 is SGHTA and CDR2 is FQGNSA. Between the trimmed V and J ends, which lost 1 base and 5 bases, there was a span of 12 bases.

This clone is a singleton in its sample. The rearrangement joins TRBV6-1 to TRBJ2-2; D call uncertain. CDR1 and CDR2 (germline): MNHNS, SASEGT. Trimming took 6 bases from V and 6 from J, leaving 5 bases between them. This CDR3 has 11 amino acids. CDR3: CASRNSGELFF. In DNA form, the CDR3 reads TGTGCCAGCAGGAATTCCGGGGAGCTGTTTTTT.

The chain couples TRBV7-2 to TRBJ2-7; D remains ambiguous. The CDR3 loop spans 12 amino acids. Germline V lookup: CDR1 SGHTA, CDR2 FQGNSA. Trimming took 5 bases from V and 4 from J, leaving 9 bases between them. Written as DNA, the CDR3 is TGTGCCAGCAGCCCCCGAAGGTACGAGCAGTACTTC. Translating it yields CASSPRRYEQYF.

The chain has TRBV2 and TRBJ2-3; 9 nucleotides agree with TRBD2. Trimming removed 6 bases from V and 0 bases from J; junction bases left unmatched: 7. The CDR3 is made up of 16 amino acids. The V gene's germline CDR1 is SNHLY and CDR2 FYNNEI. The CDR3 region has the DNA TGTGCCAGCAGACAGGGGACTAGCAAAAGCACAGATACGCAGTATTTT. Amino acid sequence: CASRQGTSKSTDTQYF.

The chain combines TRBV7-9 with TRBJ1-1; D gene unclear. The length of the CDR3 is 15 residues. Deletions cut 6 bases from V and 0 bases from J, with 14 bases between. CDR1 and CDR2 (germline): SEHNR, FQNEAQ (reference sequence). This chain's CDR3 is CASSSEGKMNTEAFF. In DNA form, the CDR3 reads TGTGCCAGCAGTTCAGAGGGAAAAATGAACACTGAAGCTTTCTTT.

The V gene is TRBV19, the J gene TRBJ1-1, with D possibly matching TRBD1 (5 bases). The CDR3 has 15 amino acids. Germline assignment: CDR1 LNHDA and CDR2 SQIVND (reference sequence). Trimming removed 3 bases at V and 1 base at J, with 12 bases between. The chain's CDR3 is CASSIEGSGNTEAFF. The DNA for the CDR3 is TGTGCCAGTAGTATCGAGGGGTCGGGGAACACTGAAGCTTTCTTT.

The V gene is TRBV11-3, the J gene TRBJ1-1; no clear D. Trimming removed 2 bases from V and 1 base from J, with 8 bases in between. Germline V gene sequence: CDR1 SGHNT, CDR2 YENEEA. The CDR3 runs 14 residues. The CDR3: CASSLKGPNTEAFF. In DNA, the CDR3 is TGTGCCAGCAGCTTAAAAGGACCGAACACTGAAGCTTTCTTT.

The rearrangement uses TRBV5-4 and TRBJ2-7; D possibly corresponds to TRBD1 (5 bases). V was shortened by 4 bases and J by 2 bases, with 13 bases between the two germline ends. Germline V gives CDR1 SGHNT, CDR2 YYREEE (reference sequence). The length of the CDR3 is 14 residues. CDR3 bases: TGTGCCAGCAGCCCCAATGTAGGGGCCTACGAGCAGTACTTC. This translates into CASSPNVGAYEQYF. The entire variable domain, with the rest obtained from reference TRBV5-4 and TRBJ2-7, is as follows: ETGVTQSPTHLIKTRGQQVTLRCSSQSGHNTVSWYQQALGQGPQFIFQYYREEENGRGNFPPRFSGLQFPNYSSELNVNALELDDSALYLCASSPNVGAYEQYFGPGTRLTVT.

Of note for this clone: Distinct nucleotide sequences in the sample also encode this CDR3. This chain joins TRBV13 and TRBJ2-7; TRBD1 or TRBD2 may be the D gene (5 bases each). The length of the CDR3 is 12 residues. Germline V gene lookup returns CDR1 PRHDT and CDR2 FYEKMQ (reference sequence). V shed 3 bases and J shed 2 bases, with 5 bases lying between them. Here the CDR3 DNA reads TGTGCCAGCAGCTTGGGGGCCTACGAGCAGTACTTC. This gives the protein CASSLGAYEQYF.

CDR3 residues: CASDLSGGGNTIYF. The CDR3 coding sequence is TGTGCCAGCGATCTCAGCGGAGGGGGAAACACCATATATTTT. The chain links TRBV7-9 to TRBJ1-3, with D hard to call. The germline V and J ends were trimmed by 8 bases and 4 bases, with 15 bases remaining between them. The germline gives CDR1 SEHNR, CDR2 FQNEAQ (reference sequence). CDR3 length equals 14 residues.

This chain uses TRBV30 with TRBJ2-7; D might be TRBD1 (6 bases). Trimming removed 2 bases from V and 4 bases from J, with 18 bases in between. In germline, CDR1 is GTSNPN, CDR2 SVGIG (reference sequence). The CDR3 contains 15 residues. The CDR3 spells CAWSRPGTLSYEQYF. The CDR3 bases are TGTGCCTGGAGTCGACCCGGGACATTGTCATACGAGCAGTACTTC.

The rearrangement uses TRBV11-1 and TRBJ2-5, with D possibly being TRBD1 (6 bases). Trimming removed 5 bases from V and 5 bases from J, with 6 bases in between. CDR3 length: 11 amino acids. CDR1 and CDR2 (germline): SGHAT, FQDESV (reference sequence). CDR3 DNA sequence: TGTGCCAGCAGCCAGGGGGAGACCCAGTACTTC. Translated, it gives CASSQGETQYF.

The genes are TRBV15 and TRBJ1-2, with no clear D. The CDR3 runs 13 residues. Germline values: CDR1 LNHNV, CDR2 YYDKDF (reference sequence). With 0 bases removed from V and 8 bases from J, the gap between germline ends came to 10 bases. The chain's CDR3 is CATSRDPGRGYTF. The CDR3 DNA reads TGTGCCACCAGCAGAGATCCCGGTAGGGGCTACACCTTC.

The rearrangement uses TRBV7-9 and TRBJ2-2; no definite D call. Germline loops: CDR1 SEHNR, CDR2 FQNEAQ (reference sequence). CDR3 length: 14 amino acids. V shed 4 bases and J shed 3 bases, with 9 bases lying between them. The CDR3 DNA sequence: TGTGCCAGCAGCTCGGACGGATACACCGGGGAGCTGTTTTTT. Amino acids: CASSSDGYTGELFF.

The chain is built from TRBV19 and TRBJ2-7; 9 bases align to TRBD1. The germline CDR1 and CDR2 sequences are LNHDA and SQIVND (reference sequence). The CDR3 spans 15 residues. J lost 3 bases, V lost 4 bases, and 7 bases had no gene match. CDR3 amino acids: CASSTLGTGSYEQYF. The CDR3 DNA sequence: TGTGCCAGTAGTACCTTAGGGACAGGGAGCTACGAGCAGTACTTC.

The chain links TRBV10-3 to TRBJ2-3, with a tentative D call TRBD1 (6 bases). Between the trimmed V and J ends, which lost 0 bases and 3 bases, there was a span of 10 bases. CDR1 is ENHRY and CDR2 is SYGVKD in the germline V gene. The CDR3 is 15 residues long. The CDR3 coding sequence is TGTGCCATCAGTGAGTCCTATACAGGGACAGATACGCAGTATTTT. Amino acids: CAISESYTGTDTQYF.